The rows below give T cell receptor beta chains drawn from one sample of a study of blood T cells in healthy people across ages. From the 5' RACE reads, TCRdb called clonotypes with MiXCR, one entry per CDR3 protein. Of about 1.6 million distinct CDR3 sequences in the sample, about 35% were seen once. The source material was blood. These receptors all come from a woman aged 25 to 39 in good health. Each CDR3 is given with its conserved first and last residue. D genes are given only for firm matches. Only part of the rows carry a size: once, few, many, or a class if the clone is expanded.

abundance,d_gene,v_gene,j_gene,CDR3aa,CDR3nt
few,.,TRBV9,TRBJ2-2,CASSVVSVPTGELFF,TGTGCCAGCAGCGTAGTTTCAGTACCCACCGGGGAGCTGTTTTTT
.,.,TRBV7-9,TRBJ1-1,CASSPRRGANTEAFF,TGTGCCAGCAGCCCGAGGCGGGGGGCGAACACTGAAGCTTTCTTT
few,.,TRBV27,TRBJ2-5,CASSLRSTGGAETQYF,TGTGCCAGCAGTCTCCGCTCGACAGGAGGTGCCGAGACCCAGTACTTC
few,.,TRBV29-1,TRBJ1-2,CSVPLGPLYGYTF,TGCAGCGTTCCCCTGGGTCCCCTCTATGGCTACACCTTC
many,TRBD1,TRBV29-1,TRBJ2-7,CSVEGTGYEQYF,TGCAGCGTTGAGGGGACAGGGTACGAGCAGTACTTC
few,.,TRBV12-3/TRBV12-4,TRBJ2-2,CASSPTGGDTGELFF,TGTGCCAGCAGTCCTACAGGGGGGGACACCGGGGAGCTGTTTTTT
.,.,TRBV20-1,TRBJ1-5,CSASLGEPQHF,TGCAGTGCTAGTTTGGGGGAGCCCCAGCATTTT
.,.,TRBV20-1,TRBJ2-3,CSAPRETDTQYF,TGCAGTGCACCAAGGGAGACAGATACGCAGTATTTT
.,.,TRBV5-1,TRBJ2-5,CASSQGETLRGTQYF,TGCGCCAGCAGCCAGGGCGAAACGCTACGGGGGACCCAGTACTTC
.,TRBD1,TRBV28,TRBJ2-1,CASSLGWTGSNNEQFF,TGTGCCAGCAGTTTGGGGTGGACAGGGTCTAACAATGAGCAGTTCTTC
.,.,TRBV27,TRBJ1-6,CAGSFAAGAYNSPLHF,TGTGCCGGCAGTTTCGCCGCGGGCGCCTATAATTCACCCCTCCACTTT
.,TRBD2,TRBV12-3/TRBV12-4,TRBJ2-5,CASSLDGAGGREQYF,TGTGCCAGCAGTTTAGATGGGGCGGGGGGAAGGGAGCAGTACTTC
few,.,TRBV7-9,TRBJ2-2,CASSLVRGGDRELFF,TGTGCCAGCAGCTTAGTGAGAGGAGGTGACCGGGAGCTGTTTTTT
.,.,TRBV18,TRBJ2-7,CASSPASGNYEQYF,TGTGCCAGCTCACCGGCGTCGGGGAACTACGAGCAGTACTTC
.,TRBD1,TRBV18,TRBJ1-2,CASSPPDREDTF,TGTGCCAGCTCACCACCGGACAGGGAGGACACCTTC
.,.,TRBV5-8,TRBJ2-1,CASSLDGGTPGNEQFF,TGTGCCAGCAGCTTGGATGGAGGGACGCCCGGGAATGAGCAGTTCTTC
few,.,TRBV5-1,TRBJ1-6,CASSLGAANSPLHF,TGCGCCAGCAGCTTGGGGGCTGCCAATTCACCCCTCCACTTT
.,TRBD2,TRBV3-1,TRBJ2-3,CASGQERGKATQYF,TGTGCCAGCGGCCAAGAGCGGGGGAAGGCTACGCAGTATTTT
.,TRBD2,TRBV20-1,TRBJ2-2,CSARLAGVRTGELFF,TGCAGTGCAAGACTAGCGGGAGTTCGAACCGGGGAGCTGTTTTTT
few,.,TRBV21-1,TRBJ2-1,CASTKGRLPSSYNEQFF,TGTGCCAGCACCAAAGGGCGACTCCCGAGCTCCTACAATGAGCAGTTCTTC
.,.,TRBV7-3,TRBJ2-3,CASSLFREDTQYF,TGTGCCAGCAGCTTATTTCGCGAAGATACGCAGTATTTT
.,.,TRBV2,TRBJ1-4,CASIRSLGEKLFF,TGTGCCAGCATCCGGTCATTGGGGGAAAAACTGTTTTTT
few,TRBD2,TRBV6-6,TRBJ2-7,CASSRSLAGKYEQYF,TGTGCCAGCAGCCGCTCTCTAGCGGGAAAGTACGAGCAGTACTTC
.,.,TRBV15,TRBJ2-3,CATSYAWGQNTQYF,TGTGCCACCAGTTACGCATGGGGGCAAAATACGCAGTATTTT
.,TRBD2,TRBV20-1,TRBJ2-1,CSAPSGRAPHWEQFF,TGCAGTGCCCCCTCCGGGAGGGCCCCTCATTGGGAGCAGTTCTTC
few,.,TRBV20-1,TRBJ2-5,CSARDPWRMKAETQYF,TGCAGTGCTAGAGATCCCTGGAGAATGAAGGCGGAGACCCAGTACTTC
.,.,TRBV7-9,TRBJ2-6,CASSPLRVGANVLTF,TGTGCCAGCAGCCCGCTCAGGGTTGGGGCCAACGTCCTGACTTTC
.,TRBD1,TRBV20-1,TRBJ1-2,CGAPDRGNYGYTF,TGCGGTGCTCCCGACAGGGGCAACTATGGCTACACCTTC
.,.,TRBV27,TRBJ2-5,CASSPRGVETQYF,TGTGCCAGCAGTCCCCGCGGGGTAGAGACCCAGTACTTC
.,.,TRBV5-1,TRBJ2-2,CASSWGLGGLNTGELFF,TGCGCCAGCAGCTGGGGCCTCGGGGGCCTTAACACCGGGGAGCTGTTTTTT
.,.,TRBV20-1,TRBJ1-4,CSAPDSNNEKLFF,TGCAGTGCACCCGACAGCAATAATGAAAAACTGTTTTTT
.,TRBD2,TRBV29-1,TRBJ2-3,CSVVAGISTSTDTQYF,TGCAGCGTTGTAGCGGGGATTTCAACTAGCACAGATACGCAGTATTTT
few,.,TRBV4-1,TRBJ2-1,CASSQGADSYNEQFF,TGCGCCAGCAGCCAAGGGGCGGACAGCTACAATGAGCAGTTCTTC
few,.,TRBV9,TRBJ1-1,CASSPTGYNTEAFF,TGTGCCAGCAGCCCAACCGGGTATAACACTGAAGCTTTCTTT
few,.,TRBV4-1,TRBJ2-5,CASSQVRAVQETQYF,TGCGCCAGCAGCCAAGTCAGGGCGGTGCAAGAGACCCAGTACTTC
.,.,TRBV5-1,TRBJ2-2,CASSQIGGPTGELFF,TGCGCCAGCAGCCAAATCGGGGGCCCGACCGGGGAGCTGTTTTTT
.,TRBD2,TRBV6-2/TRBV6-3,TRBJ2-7,CASSYSGRANEQYF,TGTGCCAGCAGTTACAGTGGGAGGGCCAACGAGCAGTACTTC
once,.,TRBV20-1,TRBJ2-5,CSAAEEGGYQETQYF,TGCAGTGCTGCGGAGGAGGGTGGGTACCAAGAGACCCAGTACTTC
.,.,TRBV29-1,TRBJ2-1,CSVEGQVINEQFF,TGCAGCGTTGAAGGACAGGTTATTAATGAGCAGTTCTTC
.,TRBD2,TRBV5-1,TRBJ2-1,CASSRLAGGGAVDEQFF,TGCGCCAGCAGCCGGCTGGCGGGCGGGGGGGCCGTAGATGAGCAGTTCTTC
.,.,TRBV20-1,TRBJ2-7,CSARGASGIGYEQYF,TGCAGTGCTAGGGGGGCGTCCGGGATTGGCTACGAGCAGTACTTC
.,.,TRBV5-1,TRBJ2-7,CANSSRVAYEQYF,TGCGCCAACAGCTCCAGGGTGGCCTACGAGCAGTACTTC
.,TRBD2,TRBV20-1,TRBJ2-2,CSASSGTTNTGERFF,TGCAGTGCTAGCTCCGGGACTACCAACACCGGGGAGCGGTTTTTT